The present entry profiles one T cell receptor beta chain with its context. This clone's antigen is unknown. Base-call qualities are not available, and no considerably larger clone is one nucleotide away. The data were obtained in a study of identical twins (TCRdb year 2016). In terms of the full investigation: The study deep-sequenced TCR alpha and beta repertoires from monozygotic twins, unrelated adults of various ages and cord blood to test whether fetal clonotypes persist. To rule out contamination, the twin experiments were replicated at different times with different library preparation protocols.

All donors were healthy Caucasians. The researchers also sequenced three unrelated adults who were not twins: a male aged 18 to 30, a male aged 50 to 60, and a female aged 50 to 60. Using Miltenyi CD45RO+ enrichment and human naive T-cell isolation kits, memory (CD45RO+) and naive T cells were isolated from PBMC. From a lookup of the germline V gene, CDR1 and CDR2 are SGHRS and YFSETQ. Trimming accounts for 5 bases at V and 0 bases at J, while the number of junction bases matched to no gene is 11. The CDR3 sequence holds 18 residues, the cysteine and phenylalanine included. Only CDR3 DNA remains: 54 bases, in frame from the first base. Preparation of the library involved 5' RACE. Instrument used: Illumina HiSeq 2000. Template switching introduced a universal primer binding site; the final cDNA contained a unique molecular identifier, enabling accurate counting of TCR cDNA molecules. First-strand cDNA for TCR alpha and beta chains was synthesized from specific primers in the conserved constant-segment region. Each cDNA library was double barcoded, with a SMART-Mk sample barcode plus Illumina barcodes, to control for contamination. TruSeq adapter sequences along with Illumina sample barcodes were introduced in two successive PCR steps. The Illumina HiSeq platform was used with custom primers to sequence TCR alpha and beta cDNA libraries. In the original analysis: Raw reads were processed with MiGEC to extract unique molecular identifiers, and MiXCR was used to determine CDR3 positions. Recombination models were inferred per individual with the repgenHMM and IGoR tools using an EM algorithm. The analysis of shared clonotypes was done with the tcR package in R, with sharing normalized by the product of cloneset sizes. To study raw recombination free of thymic and clonal selection effects, out-of-frame nonproductive sequences were analyzed. The public reads were reanalyzed by TCRdb: fastp trimming at Q25, MiXCR alignment, in-frame beta chains only. Identical CDR3 proteins give one entry, which carries the most common genes and DNA. The V and J calls, along with clone size, are taken from TCRdb and not from the paper's own processing. For this sample there are about 430,000 distinct CDR3 sequences; 18% appear just once. Jointly, the top ten make up around 12% of the sample.

Here is what the overall study found, with its caveats: The excess sharing between twins in beta out-of-frame sequences was weaker because fewer shared sequences reduced the signal-to-noise ratio. Abundant cord blood beta clonotypes carried fewer insertions; young adult naive repertoires showed a weaker similar trend, while memory repertoires showed none. Zero-insertion analyses could be partly confounded by invariant T cells such as MAIT and iNKT, although diverse VJ usage argued against such confounding for most clonotypes. Because the same donors could not be followed over many years, the conclusions depended on cross-sectional statistical analysis. In monozygotic twins, out-of-frame TCR alpha sharing was systematically underestimated by recombination models, although the models agreed with sharing between unrelated individuals. Compared with coincidental sharing between unrelated individuals, an excess of low generation-probability sequences was observed among out-of-frame TCR alpha sequences shared between twins.

This chain joins TRBV5-1 to TRBJ2-6; 7 middle bases align to TRBD1. This receptor was taken from a man aged 50 to 60 in good health. The sample comprised naive T cells sorted from blood. In light of the paper, this sample's cell subset or site label describes: cells isolated with a human naive T-cell isolation kit. The CDR3 reads CASSSRGQLSSGANVLTF. The sequence in DNA is TGCGCCAGCAGTTCAAGGGGACAGTTAAGCTCTGGGGCCAACGTCCTGACTTTC.